This TCR beta chain was identified during a study of T cells in Graves' hyperthyroidism and ophthalmopathy. General study results and limits: Separating ophthalmopathy from stable hyperthyroidism was achieved by a 13 V-J model.

This clonotype was counted at least ten times. Its antigen is not identified. The TCR beta CDR3 regions underwent amplification using RNA transcripts as the source. The HTBI primer set was used in a first-round RT-PCR of the TCR CDR3. TCRdb reprocessed the multiplex PCR reads with MiXCR, giving one entry per CDR3 protein. In the table there are 800,000 or so distinct CDR3 sequences, 35% to 40% of which are singletons. The receptor comes from a man between 18 and 29 years old with Graves' hyperthyroidism. The sample comprised blood.

In DNA, the CDR3 is TGTGCCAGCAGCTGGGGAGCGGATCAGCCCCAGCATTTT. It specifies CASSWGADQPQHF. The rearrangement uses TRBV6-5 and TRBJ1-5; D is unclear. The V end lost 6 bases, the J end lost 5 bases, and 11 bases lay between the germline ends. CDR3 length: 13 residues. Germline lookup yields CDR1 MNHEY and CDR2 SVGAGI.